The T cell receptor (beta chain) described here comes from a study of CD8 T cells in Susac syndrome. A quantity of about 0.5 to 1 ug RNA underwent reverse transcription using random hexamers. It was immunoSEQ multiplex PCR that amplified TCR beta CDR3 across 54 Vbeta and 13 Jbeta. In TCRdb, the immunoSEQ multiplex PCR reads were re-called with MiXCR into one record per CDR3 protein. The profile covers under 200,000 distinct CDR3 sequences, with about 92% appearing a single time and around 0.075% taken by the ten largest. Germline V gene data show CDR1 as MGHRA and CDR2 as YSYEKL. V lost 6 bases to trimming and J lost 9 bases, with 24 bases between them. The CDR3 covers 15 residues. CD8+ and CD4+ blood T cells underwent TCR beta sequencing.

The chain has TRBV4-1 and TRBJ2-7, with D maybe TRBD2 (7 bases). This sequence was found in a human donor in good health. The sample consisted of CD4+ T cells from PBMCs. CDR3 bases: TGCGCCAGCAGACCCCTAGGGGGGACGCCGGGAGGGCAGTACTTC. This sequence encodes CASRPLGGTPGGQYF.